The source of this T cell receptor (beta chain) is a study of identical twins. Points from the study as a whole: While abundant cord blood beta clonotypes carried fewer insertions, memory repertoires showed no such pattern.

Germline CDR1 and CDR2: DFQATT and SNEGSKA (reference sequence). CDR3 length: 12 residues. The ends were cut back, 6 bases at V and 3 bases at J, with 8 bases in the middle. This clonotype was observed a few times. Its antigen is as yet unknown. Addition of a universal primer site occurred through template switching, and cDNA carried unique molecular identifiers. MiXCR was run by TCRdb on the 5' RACE reads, yielding one entry per CDR3 protein. The table has about 200,000 distinct CDR3 sequences, roughly 9.4% seen once; the top ten hold just over 5%. The chain carries TRBV20-1 and TRBJ1-4, with D possibly being TRBD1 (6 bases). This TCR was sampled from a young woman in good health. The sequencing input was memory (CD45RO+) T cells sorted from blood. The CDR3 DNA reads TGCAGTGCAGGGACACCTAATGAAAAACTGTTTTTT. This translates into CSAGTPNEKLFF.